A single TCR beta chain is shown here with its context. Its cognate antigen is unknown. Time point in this sample: patch test 3, about 24 weeks after DPC sensitization. Treatment described: therapeutic diphenylcyclopropenone sensitization with weekly scalp DPC. Via MiXCR, TCRdb re-called the RACE reads, giving one row per CDR3 protein. The table lists some 79,000 distinct CDR3 sequences, 10% to 11% of them singletons. This sample stems from a study of human T cells and chemical hapten exposure. Study-wide results and limits: Healthy people's immune response may differ from that of the donors, who had alopecia. A positive correlation with patch test score was found for PT1 expanded TCR counts.

CDR3 length: 15 residues. Germline V gene sequence: CDR1 SGDLS, CDR2 YYNGEE. The ends were cut back, 4 bases at V and 4 bases at J, with 15 bases in the middle. The receptor was isolated from a woman aged 45-65 years with alopecia areata. Some clones in this sample may be carry-over from other donors' samples. The sample consisted of whole blood, taken in connection with sensitization to the hapten diphenylcyclopropenone (DPC). The chain employs TRBV9 and TRBJ1-5, with a tentative D call TRBD1 (5 bases). The DNA of the CDR3 is TGTGCCAGCAGCTCGGGGGGGACGACGAATCAGCCCCAGCATTTT. Protein sequence: CASSSGGTTNQPQHF.